These 32 T cell receptor beta chains were all obtained from the same sample, sequenced in a study of technical replicates of blood from a handful of donors (dated by TCRdb to 2016 to 2017). The library relied on the immunoSEQ multiplex PCR assay. The table was pulled from immuneACCESS by TCRdb, which kept in-frame rearrangements only. Such tables lose some clones; where checked, under half of the loss comes from unresolved V genes, and the rest has no known cause. The sample table contains roughly 68,000 clones; only one count was recorded for under 98% of them. Jointly, the top ten make up 0.25% to 0.3% of the sample. The sequencing input was T cells isolated from PBMCs. Receptor source: a human donor in good health.

This clone has a single count. J is TRBJ1-2 and V is TRBV2, with 7 bases matching TRBD1. The CDR3 consists of 14 residues. Germline assignment: CDR1 SNHLY and CDR2 FYNNEI. The junction had 7 bases not matched to a gene; V was cut back by 5 bases and J by 4 bases. The CDR3 sequence: CASSWDSQTYGYTF. The CDR3 DNA reads TGTGCCAGCAGTTGGGACAGTCAGACCTATGGCTACACCTTC. Full variable domain (outside the CDR3, taken from reference TRBV2 and TRBJ1-2): EPEVTQTPSHQVTQMGQEVILRCVPISNHLYFYWYRQILGQKVEFLVSFYNNEISEKSEIFDDQFSVERPDGSNFTLKIRSTKLEDSAMYFCASSWDSQTYGYTFGSGTRLTVV.

The chain has TRBV10-1 and TRBJ2-3; 7 positions match TRBD1. CDR3 length: 13 residues. Germline V gene lookup returns CDR1 WNHNN and CDR2 SYGVQD (reference sequence). The V gene end was trimmed by 5 bases and the J gene end by 6 bases; junction bases not matched to a gene: 5. This CDR3 reads CASSRQGSDTQYF. CDR3 in DNA: TGCGCCAGCAGTAGACAGGGATCCGATACGCAGTATTTT.

This clone was observed a single time. The chain recombines TRBV30 with TRBJ1-3, with D possibly matching TRBD1 (5 bases). Germline CDR1 and CDR2: GTSNPN and SVGIG (reference sequence). V was shortened by 0 bases and J by 0 bases, with 12 bases between the two germline ends. There are 16 residues in the CDR3. CDR3: CAWSVRGSLSGNTIYF. The DNA of the CDR3 is TGTGCCTGGAGTGTACGGGGGAGCCTCTCTGGAAACACCATATATTTT.

The chain combines TRBV6-1 with TRBJ1-2, with unresolved D. Germline CDR1 MNHNS, CDR2 SASEGT. CDR3 length: 15 amino acids. Deletions cut 1 base from V and 2 bases from J, with 11 bases between. As DNA, the CDR3 is TGTGCCAGCAGTGAAGTTGTACAGACCAACTATGGCTACACCTTC. Residues: CASSEVVQTNYGYTF.

This chain connects TRBV19 to TRBJ2-2; possibly TRBD1 for D (6 bases). Germline CDR1 and CDR2: LNHDA and SQIVND (reference sequence). The CDR3 spans 15 residues. V was cut by 4 bases and J by 4 bases, with 13 bases left in between. CDR3 bases: TGTGCCAGTAGTAATCGAGGACAGCTCACCGGGGAGCTGTTTTTT. It yields the protein CASSNRGQLTGELFF.

The CDR3 loop is CASSFNRDRGYEQYF. The CDR3 bases are TGTGCCAGCAGCTTCAACCGGGACAGGGGGTACGAGCAGTACTTC. V usage is TRBV11-2 and J usage is TRBJ2-7, with 11 bases matching TRBD1. Germline V gives CDR1 SGHAT, CDR2 FQNNGV. The CDR3 runs to 15 residues. V dropped 3 bases and J dropped 4; count of bases not matched to a gene: 5.

V gene TRBV5-1 combines with J gene TRBJ2-7; D may be TRBD1 (6 bases). The CDR3 sequence is 15 residues long. V lost 2 bases and J 5 bases, leaving 17 bases between the germline ends. CDR1 and CDR2 (germline): SGHRS, YFSETQ. The CDR3 sequence is CASSLKLGAGDEQYF. The CDR3 coding sequence is TGCGCCAGCAGCTTAAAACTCGGGGCAGGGGACGAGCAGTACTTC.

The chain is built from TRBV19 and TRBJ2-3; no firm D call. CDR1 is LNHDA, CDR2 SQIVND, per germline (reference sequence). This CDR3 is 15 amino acids long. V gave up 1 base and J gave up 6 bases, with 14 bases separating them. The CDR3 coding sequence is TGTGCCAGTAGTATAGGAGGAGCACCGGCGGATACGCAGTATTTT. It yields the protein CASSIGGAPADTQYF.

The CDR3: CASSLSGSNYGYTF. In nucleotides, the CDR3 is TGTGCCAGCAGTTTATCAGGGTCTAACTATGGCTACACCTTC. The chain employs TRBV6-5 and TRBJ1-2; D might be TRBD1 (5 bases). Germline V gene sequence: CDR1 MNHEY, CDR2 SVGAGI. The CDR3 extends over 14 amino acids. The V gene lost 4 bases and the J gene lost 0 bases, with 9 bases spanning the gap.

The chain couples TRBV5-5 to TRBJ2-1, with D unclear. Germline values: CDR1 SGHKS, CDR2 YYEKEE (reference sequence). V lost 0 bases and J lost 0, with 7 bases in between. The CDR3 loop spans 15 amino acids. CDR3 bases: TGTGCCAGCAGCTTGGTAGATAGCTCCTACAATGAGCAGTTCTTC. Amino acids: CASSLVDSSYNEQFF.

This sequence joins TRBV2 and TRBJ2-3; the match to TRBD1 covers 7 bases. There are 14 residues in the CDR3. From germline, CDR1 is SNHLY and CDR2 FYNNEI. Trimming at V came to 5 bases and at J to 2 bases, leaving 4 bases not matched to a gene. CDR3 nucleotide sequence: TGTGCCAGCAGTTGGGACAGCTCCACAGATACGCAGTATTTT. Its translation: CASSWDSSTDTQYF.

CDR3: CASSNQYEQYF. The CDR3 DNA reads as TGTGCCAGCAGTAATCAGTACGAGCAGTACTTC. The chain employs TRBV6-5 and TRBJ2-7; D unresolved. In germline, CDR1 is MNHEY, CDR2 SVGAGI. The CDR3 covers 11 residues. V was shortened by 5 bases and J by 4 bases, with 6 bases between the two germline ends.

The rearrangement links TRBV28 to TRBJ1-3; perhaps TRBD1 as D (5 bases). The V gene's germline CDR1 is MDHEN and CDR2 SYDVKM. The V gene lost 7 bases and the J gene lost 2 bases, with 15 bases spanning the gap. The CDR3 is made up of 15 amino acids. Written as DNA, the CDR3 is TGTGCCAGCACTCTTACTCAGGGTGCTGGAAACACCATATATTTT. It is translated as CASTLTQGAGNTIYF.

This chain joins TRBV7-9 and TRBJ2-1, with 13 bases matching TRBD2. The length of the CDR3 is 14 residues. Germline trimming cut 4 bases from V and 9 bases from J; bases unmatched to any gene: 3. The germline V gene has CDR1 SEHNR and CDR2 FQNEAQ (reference sequence). CDR3 DNA sequence: TGTGCCAGCAGCTCAGGACTAGCGGGAGTTGAGCAGTTCTTC. It is translated as CASSSGLAGVEQFF.

As regards this clone: The same CDR3 is also encoded by other DNA sequences in this sample. V usage is TRBV7-6 and J usage is TRBJ2-7, with a possible D match to TRBD2 (6 bases). CDR3 size: 14 residues. Between the trimmed V and J ends, which lost 0 bases and 1 base, there was a span of 7 bases. Germline-derived CDR1 and CDR2 are SGHVS and FNYEAQ. The CDR3 nucleotides read TGTGCCAGCAGCTTAGCGGGAGGTTCCTACGAGCAGTACTTC. As protein: CASSLAGGSYEQYF.

CDR3 loop: CAIGQGAPGANVLTF. The CDR3 nucleotides are TGTGCCATCGGCCAGGGGGCGCCCGGGGCCAACGTCCTGACTTTC. V gene TRBV10-3 combines with J gene TRBJ2-6, with 8 nucleotides matching TRBD1. J lost 4 bases, V lost 8 bases, and 7 bases had no gene match. Germline CDR1 ENHRY, CDR2 SYGVKD. This CDR3 comprises 15 residues.

The DNA of the CDR3 is TGTGCCAGTAGTCCAGAGAGGGACCGTCCAGAGACTAGCCGCAATGAGCAGTTCTTC. This translates into CASSPERDRPETSRNEQFF. The chain employs TRBV19 and TRBJ2-1; 7 nucleotides align to TRBD2. This CDR3 is 19 amino acids long. The trim removed 5 bases at V and 6 bases at J, leaving 22 bases unmatched. Germline values: CDR1 LNHDA, CDR2 SQIVND (reference sequence).

The V gene is TRBV19, the J gene TRBJ2-1, with D possibly matching TRBD2 (5 bases). The length of the CDR3 is 13 residues. Germline V lookup: CDR1 LNHDA, CDR2 SQIVND (reference sequence). V was trimmed by 4 bases and J by 4 bases, leaving 8 bases between them. The CDR3 sequence: CASSKGEYNEQFF. The DNA for the CDR3 is TGTGCCAGTAGTAAGGGAGAATACAATGAGCAGTTCTTC.

J is TRBJ2-7 and V is TRBV2, with D perhaps TRBD2 (6 bases). CDR3 size: 13 residues. With 8 bases removed from V and 5 bases from J, the gap between germline ends came to 16 bases. Germline V gives CDR1 SNHLY, CDR2 FYNNEI. The CDR3: CASAPGRNDEQYF. CDR3 nucleotides: TGTGCCAGCGCTCCCGGGAGAAACGACGAGCAGTACTTC. The entire variable domain, with the rest obtained from reference TRBV2 and TRBJ2-7, is as follows: EPEVTQTPSHQVTQMGQEVILRCVPISNHLYFYWYRQILGQKVEFLVSFYNNEISEKSEIFDDQFSVERPDGSNFTLKIRSTKLEDSAMYFCASAPGRNDEQYFGPGTRLTVT.

V is TRBV6-5 and J is TRBJ2-7; unclear D gene. Trimming pared 6 bases from V and 3 bases from J, leaving 18 bases between. CDR1 is MNHEY and CDR2 is SVGAGI in the germline V gene. This CDR3 region has 15 residues. In DNA form, the CDR3 reads TGTGCCAGCAGCCCCATCTCCCCTGTCTACTACGAGCAGTACTTC. It specifies CASSPISPVYYEQYF.

The V and J genes are TRBV27 and TRBJ2-2, with a weak D call TRBD1 (6 bases). Trimming stripped 7 bases from V and 0 bases from J, with 12 bases between. Germline V CDR1 and CDR2: MNHEY, SMNVEV (reference sequence). The CDR3 runs 15 residues. The CDR3 spells CASKTWDTNTGELFF. Here the CDR3 DNA reads TGTGCCAGCAAGACCTGGGACACGAACACCGGGGAGCTGTTTTTT.

This chain joins TRBV9 and TRBJ1-2, with D tentatively TRBD1 (5 bases). V lost 8 bases to trimming and J lost 1 base, with 15 bases between them. CDR1 is SGDLS and CDR2 is YYNGEE in the germline V gene. The CDR3 runs 14 residues. The CDR3 DNA reads TGTGCCAGTCTTGGGGCAGGCAGTAACTATGGCTACACCTTC. Its translation is CASLGAGSNYGYTF.

This chain joins TRBV9 and TRBJ1-5, with TRBD1 as a possible D gene (6 bases). V lost 4 bases and J lost 0, with 17 bases in between. This CDR3 comprises 17 residues. Per germline, CDR1 SGDLS and CDR2 YYNGEE. CDR3 region: CASSLQTGAFSNQPQHF. Written as DNA, the CDR3 is TGTGCCAGCAGCCTCCAGACAGGCGCGTTTAGCAATCAGCCCCAGCATTTT.

The genes are TRBV5-4 and TRBJ1-1, with 7 bases matching TRBD1. The CDR3 is 14 amino acids. Germline loops: CDR1 SGHNT, CDR2 YYREEE (reference sequence). V lost 2 bases, J lost 4 bases, and 5 bases stayed unmatched. Written as DNA, the CDR3 is TGTGCCAGCAGCTTTCCAGGGGGGTCCACTGAAGCTTTCTTT. Translation gives CASSFPGGSTEAFF.

V usage is TRBV6-1 and J usage is TRBJ2-3; D unresolved. CDR1 and CDR2 from the germline V gene are MNHNS and SASEGT. The CDR3 is 19 residues long. Trimming took 3 bases from V and 2 from J, leaving 24 bases between them. CDR3 bases: TGTGCCAGCAGTGATCAGTCCCCCCCCGCGGCCCGGCTCACAGATACGCAGTATTTT. Its protein is CASSDQSPPAARLTDTQYF.

The V gene is TRBV6-5, the J gene TRBJ1-2, with 7 bases fitting TRBD1. The CDR3 contains 14 residues. Trimming removed 6 bases from V and 1 base from J; junction bases left unmatched: 5. CDR1 is MNHEY and CDR2 is SVGAGI in the germline V gene. The CDR3 region is CASSRDRYNYGYTF. Here the CDR3 DNA reads TGTGCCAGCAGCCGGGACAGATATAACTATGGCTACACCTTC.

The V call is TRBV11-2, the J call TRBJ1-1, with TRBD1 identical over 7 bases. The CDR3 is 16 residues long. The germline V gene encodes CDR1 SGHAT and CDR2 FQNNGV. The trim removed 6 bases at V and 4 bases at J, leaving 14 bases unmatched. The CDR3 protein is CASRSVRGDAGTEAFF. In DNA form, the CDR3 reads TGTGCCAGCAGATCTGTCAGGGGGGATGCGGGCACTGAAGCTTTCTTT.

As DNA, the CDR3 is TGTGCCAGCAGTTACTCGGCGGGAGGGCAGAATGAGCAGTTCTTC. Translation gives CASSYSAGGQNEQFF. The V call is TRBV6-5, the J call TRBJ2-1, with 9 nucleotides matching TRBD2. V shed 0 bases and J 7 bases; nucleotides not matched to a gene: 4. Germline V CDR1 and CDR2: MNHEY, SVGAGI. The CDR3 is 15 amino acids.

The CDR3 loop is CASNAGHISYEQYF. The CDR3 DNA sequence: TGTGCCAGCAACGCTGGACACATCTCCTACGAGCAGTACTTC. The chain joins TRBV6-1 to TRBJ2-7; TRBD1 is a possible D gene (5 bases). The CDR3 covers 14 residues. V lost 7 bases and J 0 bases, leaving 13 bases between the germline ends. Germline V gene data show CDR1 as MNHNS and CDR2 as SASEGT.

This chain links TRBV5-4 with TRBJ2-6; no clear D gene. Trimming cost V 0 bases and J 0 bases, with 13 bases left between them. CDR1 and CDR2 from the germline V gene are SGHNT and YYREEE (reference sequence). This CDR3 is built from 18 residues. CDR3 sequence reads: CASSLDVGFPSGANVLTF. Here the CDR3 DNA reads TGTGCCAGCAGCTTGGATGTCGGGTTCCCCTCTGGGGCCAACGTCCTGACTTTC.

Only one count was recorded for this clone. This CDR3 is CASSVDPGEVYEQFF. DNA of the CDR3: TGTGCCAGCAGCGTAGACCCGGGAGAGGTCTATGAGCAGTTCTTC. The rearrangement joins TRBV9 to TRBJ2-1, with D perhaps matching TRBD2 (6 bases). This CDR3 comprises 15 residues. Trimming cost V 0 bases and J 8 bases, with 15 bases left between them. Germline CDR1 is SGDLS and CDR2 is YYNGEE.

V is TRBV18 and J is TRBJ2-1; no definite D call. CDR1 KGHSH and CDR2 LQKENI come from the germline V gene. This CDR3 region has 16 residues. With 2 bases removed from V and 3 bases from J, the gap between germline ends came to 14 bases. The CDR3 sequence is CASSPAVTGNYNEQFF. CDR3 coding DNA: TGTGCCAGCTCACCAGCGGTTACTGGTAACTACAATGAGCAGTTCTTC.